One and the same sample provided the 21 T cell receptor beta chains below, sequenced in a study of cytomegalovirus exposure and HLA in healthy donors. It was with 60 Vbeta and 13 Jbeta primers that the PCR ran. Data came from immunoSEQ multiplex PCR; TCRdb stores just in-frame clones and leaves some out. The data contain roughly 83,000 clones, 65% to 80% of them seen just once; the ten biggest clones take up roughly 4.2%. The sample taken for sequencing was PBMCs. The receptor source for this set is a man aged 60-69 years in good health and CMV-seronegative.

The chain employs TRBV4-1 and TRBJ2-3; 11 positions match TRBD1. Germline values: CDR1 MGHRA, CDR2 YSYEKL. There are 19 residues in the CDR3. After removal of 1 base from V and 2 bases from J, the junction contained 11 bases not matched to a gene. CDR3 in amino acids: CASSQGGQGVERTTDTQYF. CDR3 DNA sequence: TGCGCCAGCAGCCAAGGGGGACAGGGGGTAGAACGTACCACAGATACGCAGTATTTT.

Here the CDR3 DNA reads TGTGCCAGCAGCTTAGAGGGCGGGGGGGAGGTTGAGCAGTTCTTC. Translated, it gives CASSLEGGGEVEQFF. The genes are TRBV11-3 and TRBJ2-1; 9 nucleotides agree with TRBD2. This CDR3 comprises 15 residues. Germline CDR1 is SGHNT and CDR2 is YENEEA. V was pared by 0 bases and J by 9 bases, with 6 bases of the junction left unmatched. The complete variable domain, with remaining parts taken from reference TRBV11-3 and TRBJ2-1, reads EAGVVQSPRYKIIEKKQPVAFWCNPISGHNTLYWYLQNLGQGPELLIRYENEEAVDDSQLPKDRFSAERLKGVDSTLKIQPAELGDSAVYLCASSLEGGGEVEQFFGPGTRLTVL.

The chain is built from TRBV11-2 and TRBJ1-5; D perhaps matches TRBD1 (5 bases). Trimming shortened V by 0 bases and J by 5 bases, and 8 bases separated the two germline ends. Germline CDR1 is SGHAT and CDR2 is FQNNGV. This CDR3 region has 14 residues. The CDR3: CASSLDPRDQPQHF. CDR3 nucleotide sequence: TGTGCCAGCAGCTTAGATCCCAGGGATCAGCCCCAGCATTTT.

V and J are TRBV5-1 and TRBJ2-7; D might be TRBD2 (5 bases). This CDR3 spans 13 amino acids. Per the germline V gene, CDR1 is SGHRS and CDR2 is YFSETQ. V lost 5 bases to trimming and J lost 2 bases, with 11 bases between them. Here the CDR3 reads CASSFGVAYEQYF. CDR3 DNA sequence: TGCGCCAGCAGTTTCGGGGTGGCCTACGAGCAGTACTTC.

The chain joins TRBV19 to TRBJ2-7; tentatively, D is TRBD2 (5 bases). Germline values: CDR1 LNHDA, CDR2 SQIVND (reference sequence). The CDR3 has 13 residues. Trimming took 5 bases from V and 3 from J, leaving 11 bases between them. Written as DNA, the CDR3 is TGTGCCAGTAGTTCTGGACGGGGCTACGAGCAGTACTTC. It codes for CASSSGRGYEQYF.

Here the CDR3 reads CASSLSYNQPQHF. The CDR3 DNA reads TGTGCCAGCAGTTTATCTTACAATCAGCCCCAGCATTTT. The chain recombines TRBV27 with TRBJ1-5; D is unresolved. Trimming stripped 0 bases from V and 3 bases from J, with 3 bases between. From germline, CDR1 is MNHEY and CDR2 SMNVEV (reference sequence). The CDR3 extends over 13 amino acids.

The chain couples TRBV10-2 to TRBJ1-2; D uncertain. Germline V gene lookup returns CDR1 WSHSY and CDR2 SAAADI. This CDR3 has 13 amino acids. The ends were cut back, 0 bases at V and 5 bases at J, with 7 bases in the middle. The CDR3 nucleotides are TGCGCCAGCAGTGAGTCGGTGAGATATGGCTACACCTTC. Encoded protein: CASSESVRYGYTF.

The chain employs TRBV4-1 and TRBJ2-1; 8 nucleotides match TRBD1. Trimming cost V 8 bases and J 5 bases; bases outside gene matches: 5. The CDR3 contains 13 residues. Germline lookup yields CDR1 MGHRA and CDR2 YSYEKL. CDR3 nucleotides: TGCGCCAGCGAGGACAGGGTCCACAATGAGCAGTTCTTC. This encodes CASEDRVHNEQFF.

Only one count was recorded for this clone. This chain uses TRBV5-4 with TRBJ2-3; no reliable D call. Germline values: CDR1 SGHNT, CDR2 YYREEE (reference sequence). The CDR3 consists of 12 residues. Trimming pared 1 base from V and 6 bases from J, leaving 6 bases between. CDR3 nucleotides: TGTGCCAGCAGCTTGCCCAGGGATACGCAGTATTTT. This gives the protein CASSLPRDTQYF.

The chain has TRBV12-5 and TRBJ2-2; 8 bases are a match to TRBD2. The CDR3 consists of 16 residues. The trim removed 5 bases at V and 4 bases at J, leaving 9 bases unmatched. Germline-derived CDR1 and CDR2 are LGHNT and FRNRAP. The CDR3: CASGPPGRGFTGELFF. The CDR3 coding sequence is TGTGCTAGTGGTCCCCCCGGGAGGGGATTCACCGGGGAGCTGTTTTTT.

The chain links TRBV29-1 to TRBJ1-1; 11 bases line up with TRBD1. The germline V gene encodes CDR1 SQVTM and CDR2 ANQGSEA. J lost 3 bases, V lost 5 bases, and 2 bases had no gene match. This CDR3 has 13 residues. CDR3 residues: CSVRTGGDTEAFF. In nucleotides, the CDR3 is TGCAGCGTTCGGACAGGGGGCGACACTGAAGCTTTCTTT.

V usage is TRBV18 and J usage is TRBJ2-3; 8 nucleotides line up with TRBD1. Germline V CDR1 and CDR2: KGHSH, LQKENI. The CDR3 sequence is 16 residues long. The V gene end was trimmed by 3 bases and the J gene end by 4 bases; junction bases not matched to a gene: 9. The CDR3 nucleotides are TGTGCCAGCTCACCCCCGGCAACAGGGGGGCCAGATACGCAGTATTTT. It encodes CASSPPATGGPDTQYF. Filled out from reference TRBV18 and TRBJ2-3, the complete variable domain reads NAGVMQNPRHLVRRRGQEARLRCSPMKGHSHVYWYRQLPEEGLKFMVYLQKENIIDESGMPKERFSAEFPKEGPSILRIQQVVRGDSAAYFCASSPPATGGPDTQYFGPGTRLTVL.

The CDR3 nucleotides are TGTGCCAGCAGCTCAATCCCGGCAGGGAGGAGCACTGAAGCTTTCTTT. Its translation: CASSSIPAGRSTEAFF. This sequence joins TRBV7-9 and TRBJ1-1, with D possibly being TRBD1 (5 bases). This CDR3 region has 16 residues. Trimming pared 4 bases from V and 4 bases from J, leaving 19 bases between. Germline CDR1 is SEHNR and CDR2 is FQNEAQ (reference sequence).

J is TRBJ1-5 and V is TRBV6-6; 8 nucleotides match TRBD1. The CDR3 contains 14 residues. Looked up from germline, CDR1 is MNHNY and CDR2 is SVGAGI (reference sequence). The J segment lost 5 bases and the V segment lost 5 bases, leaving 5 bases of the junction unmatched. The CDR3 DNA is TGTGCCAGCAGTAACGGACAGGGACATCAGCCCCAGCATTTT. As protein: CASSNGQGHQPQHF.

The rearrangement uses TRBV7-3 and TRBJ1-1, with 8 bases fitting TRBD1. The trim removed 5 bases at V and 6 bases at J, leaving 8 bases unmatched. The CDR3 consists of 14 residues. Germline V gives CDR1 SGHTA, CDR2 FQGTGA. In DNA form, the CDR3 reads TGTGCCAGCAGCCTTGCCTCGACAGGGGCTGAAGCTTTCTTT. Translation: CASSLASTGAEAFF.

V gene TRBV5-4 combines with J gene TRBJ2-5; possible D gene TRBD1, 5 bases. The end of the DNA aligns better with TRBJ2-7, so the J call may be wrong. CDR1 is SGHNT, CDR2 YYREEE, per germline (reference sequence). The CDR3 spans 13 residues. CDR3 in amino acids: CASTLKGSYEQYF. The DNA for the CDR3 is TGTGCCAGCACCCTCAAGGGGTCCTACGAGCAGTACTTC.

This rearrangement joins TRBV27 to TRBJ2-7, with D possibly being TRBD2 (6 bases). The CDR3 has 14 amino acids. Between the trimmed V and J ends, which lost 1 base and 0 bases, there was a span of 7 bases. Germline CDR1 reads MNHEY; CDR2 reads SMNVEV (reference sequence). For the CDR3, the DNA is TGTGCCAGCAGTTTATTCGGGGGCTCCTACGAGCAGTACTTC. Translation gives CASSLFGGSYEQYF.

The chain couples TRBV19 to TRBJ1-1; TRBD1 agrees at 11 bases. With V trimmed by 5 bases and J by 0 bases, 17 bases remained unmatched. In germline, CDR1 is LNHDA, CDR2 SQIVND (reference sequence). This CDR3 contains 20 residues. The CDR3 DNA reads TGTGCCAGTAGTTCCCTTTTGCCTTTCGGACAGGGGGCAGTGAACACTGAAGCTTTCTTT. Translating gives CASSSLLPFGQGAVNTEAFF.

The chain is built from TRBV11-2 and TRBJ1-1; no reliable D call. CDR1 and CDR2 from the germline V gene are SGHAT and FQNNGV. The CDR3 is made up of 13 amino acids. V was trimmed by 7 bases and J by 1 base, leaving 10 bases between them. In DNA, the CDR3 is TGTGCCAGCATCATGAACAGGAACACTGAAGCTTTCTTT. Protein: CASIMNRNTEAFF.

The chain links TRBV27 to TRBJ1-1; D may be TRBD1 (5 bases). There are 13 residues in the CDR3. Germline CDR1 MNHEY, CDR2 SMNVEV (reference sequence). Trimming took off 5 bases at V and 1 base at J, with 8 bases between the two ends. The CDR3 bases are TGTGCCAGCAGTGTTACAGGGAACACTGAAGCTTTCTTT. Translated, it gives CASSVTGNTEAFF.

The genes are TRBV5-1 and TRBJ1-1, with D maybe TRBD1 (6 bases). Germline V CDR1 and CDR2: SGHRS, YFSETQ. This CDR3 has 14 residues. V was cut by 0 bases and J by 5 bases, with 11 bases left in between. The CDR3, as DNA: TGCGCCAGCAGCTTGGGGGGGGGCGGGACTGAAGCTTTCTTT. It yields the protein CASSLGGGGTEAFF.